This TCR beta chain is drawn from a study of T cell responses to AZD1222 COVID-19 vaccine. The table came from immunoSEQ multiplex PCR; TCRdb's copy has only in-frame clones and leaves some out. The table lists about 100,000 clones, about 87% of them singletons. The germline CDR1 and CDR2 sequences are LNHDA and SQIVND (reference sequence). CDR3 length equals 15 residues. Between the trimmed V and J ends, which lost 7 bases and 1 base, there was a span of 11 bases. In this sample, this clone turned up once. What it binds is not known. Overall study findings and caveats: A mostly white British donor set with more females was recruited, and clonal diversity was possibly underestimated. The study found Spike-specific TCR breadth and depth rose after two AZD1222 doses. After the peak T cell response, and only then, were repertoires sampled.

The receptor's source is an adult in good health. V is TRBV19 and J is TRBJ1-6; D gene unclear. Specimen: peripheral blood, collected on day 0 of AZD1222 vaccination. The CDR3 DNA reads as TGTGCCAGTAACGCGAGAAGGTCCTATAATTCACCCCTCCACTTT. Encoded protein: CASNARRSYNSPLHF.